The 3 T cell receptor beta chains in this list originate from one sample, sequenced in a study of cytotoxic CD8 clonotypes in ibrutinib-treated CLL. Some clones are missing from TCRdb's copy, which holds only in-frame ones; the method was immunoSEQ multiplex PCR. The sample gives 300,000 to 400,000 clones, under 70% of which show up once; roughly 6.7% is in the top ten. Sequencing used PBMCs, obtained after 36 months of ibrutinib treatment. These receptors all stem from a human donor with chronic lymphocytic leukemia.

The chain uses TRBV27 and TRBJ1-1, with a possible D match to TRBD1 (6 bases). V lost 7 bases and J lost 7, with 19 bases in between. The CDR3 contains 14 residues. Germline CDR1 is MNHEY and CDR2 is SMNVEV (reference sequence). CDR3 residues: CASKATRDRIEAFF. CDR3 in DNA: TGTGCCAGCAAAGCTACTCGCGACAGGATTGAAGCTTTCTTT.

The V call is TRBV18, the J call TRBJ2-1; the match to TRBD2 covers 10 bases. Per the germline V gene, CDR1 is KGHSH and CDR2 is LQKENI. The CDR3 runs 16 residues. The J segment lost 2 bases and the V segment lost 2 bases, leaving 3 bases of the junction unmatched. CDR3 sequence: CASSPTGTSAYNEQFF. The DNA of the CDR3 is TGTGCCAGCTCACCAACCGGGACTAGCGCCTACAATGAGCAGTTCTTC.

The chain links TRBV10-3 to TRBJ2-7; 10 nucleotides match TRBD1. V shed 4 bases, J shed 4 bases, and the junction held 7 bases outside the gene matches. Germline V CDR1 and CDR2: ENHRY, SYGVKD. This CDR3 has 15 amino acids. The CDR3 DNA reads TGTGCCATCAGTGCACGGGACAGGGGAATTTACGAGCAGTACTTC. Amino acid sequence: CAISARDRGIYEQYF.